Following are 9 T cell receptor beta chains from one sample sequenced in a study of blood T cell repertoires in COVID-19. The table came from immunoSEQ multiplex PCR; TCRdb's copy has only in-frame clones and leaves some out. The table has about 240,000 clones, around 86% seen once. Sequenced: peripheral blood. The receptors were gathered from a woman of 80 years or more with COVID-19, enrolled during active disease.

This chain joins TRBV7-3 and TRBJ2-1, with TRBD2 matching over 7 bases. The germline CDR1 and CDR2 sequences are SGHTA and FQGTGA. CDR3 length: 15 residues. The junction had 12 bases not matched to a gene; V was cut back by 5 bases and J by 8 bases. CDR3 amino acids: CASSPSPTSVHEQFF. The CDR3 DNA follows: TGTGCCAGCAGCCCCTCCCCCACTAGCGTGCATGAGCAGTTCTTC.

The chain links TRBV7-9 to TRBJ1-2; weak D call: TRBD1 (6 bases). Per germline, CDR1 SEHNR and CDR2 FQNEAQ (reference sequence). V was clipped by 2 bases and J by 2 bases, with 9 bases between them. This CDR3 comprises 14 residues. CDR3 region: CASSLIGGNYGYTF. In DNA form, the CDR3 reads TGTGCCAGCAGCTTAATTGGGGGCAACTATGGCTACACCTTC.

This clone was recorded only once. The CDR3 DNA sequence: TGCGCCAGCAACGACGGAGCGGGAGGCTACACCTTC. This encodes CASNDGAGGYTF. The V gene is TRBV5-1, the J gene TRBJ1-2, with unresolved D. Germline CDR1 is SGHRS and CDR2 is YFSETQ. With 6 bases removed from V and 8 bases from J, the gap between germline ends came to 14 bases. The CDR3 contains 12 residues. The variable domain in full, with the rest retrieved from reference TRBV5-1 and TRBJ1-2, is KAGVTQTPRYLIKTRGQQVTLSCSPISGHRSVSWYQQTPGQGLQFLFEYFSETQRNKGNFPGRFSGRQFSNSRSEMNVSTLELGDSALYLCASNDGAGGYTFGSGTRLTVV.

Comments on this clone: Other DNA sequences in the same sample also yield this CDR3. The chain recombines TRBV18 with TRBJ2-5; 7 bases align to TRBD2. The germline V gene has CDR1 KGHSH and CDR2 LQKENI. There are 13 residues in the CDR3. V lost 2 bases to trimming and J lost 3 bases; unmatched junction nucleotides: 0. This chain's CDR3 is CASSPGLEETQYF. CDR3 sequence (DNA): TGTGCCAGCTCACCAGGACTAGAAGAGACCCAGTACTTC.

J is TRBJ2-7 and V is TRBV19; 8 bases are shared with TRBD2. Trimming took 6 bases from V and 0 from J; bases not matched to a gene: 4. Germline assignment: CDR1 LNHDA and CDR2 SQIVND (reference sequence). The CDR3 extends over 14 amino acids. This CDR3 is CASSKRESSYEQYF. Written as DNA, the CDR3 is TGTGCCAGTAGCAAGCGGGAGTCCTCCTACGAGCAGTACTTC.

A single count supports this clone. The chain employs TRBV3-1 (or the pseudogene TRBV3-2) and TRBJ1-2, with 7 positions matching TRBD1. This CDR3 is 15 amino acids long. Germline V lookup: CDR1 LGHDT, CDR2 YNNKEL (reference sequence). V gave up 4 bases and J gave up 2 bases; unmatched junction bases: 7. CDR3 sequence: CASSLGWDSNYGYTF. The DNA of the CDR3 is TGTGCCAGCAGCCTCGGTTGGGACAGCAACTATGGCTACACCTTC.

This sequence joins TRBV5-1 and TRBJ1-3; 8 positions agree with TRBD1. The CDR3 has 15 amino acids. J was trimmed by 6 bases and V by 1 base; bases with no gene match: 6. Germline V lookup: CDR1 SGHRS, CDR2 YFSETQ. The CDR3: CASSLSTGESNTIYF. In DNA, the CDR3 is TGCGCCAGCAGCTTGTCGACAGGGGAATCAAACACCATATATTTT.

This clone was seen only a few times. V gene TRBV3-1 (or the pseudogene TRBV3-2) combines with J gene TRBJ1-3; maybe TRBD1 (6 bases). Trimming removed 3 bases from V and 2 bases from J, with 11 bases in between. Per the germline V gene, CDR1 is LGHDT and CDR2 is YNNKEL (reference sequence). CDR3 size: 15 residues. The CDR3 DNA sequence: TGTGCCAGCAGCCACCTGGACAGAGCTGGAAACACCATATATTTT. It encodes CASSHLDRAGNTIYF.

CDR3 loop: CASSQSLAGEAFF. The CDR3 DNA reads TGTGCCAGCAGCCAATCCCTAGCGGGGGAAGCTTTCTTT. The rearrangement joins TRBV3-1 (or the pseudogene TRBV3-2) to TRBJ1-1; D ambiguous. V was pared by 2 bases and J by 8 bases, with 12 bases between. This CDR3 has 13 residues. Germline lookup yields CDR1 LGHDT and CDR2 YNNKEL (reference sequence).